This TCR beta chain appears in the sequencing data of a study of blood T cell repertoires in COVID-19. Across the whole study: In each case, the material was cDNA or gDNA derived from T cells, B-cell-depleted T cells, or PBMCs.

The CDR3 sequence is 14 residues long. Trimming cost V 3 bases and J 4 bases, with 13 bases left between them. Looked up from germline, CDR1 is MNHEY and CDR2 is SMNVEV (reference sequence). Measured with immunoSEQ multiplex PCR; TCRdb has only the in-frame clones, and not every one. The table has under 70,000 clones, 80% seen once; the top ten hold around 9.6%. In its sample, this clone was seen once. The chain recombines TRBV27 with TRBJ2-7, with D hard to call. What was sequenced was peripheral blood. The clonotype was recovered from a human donor in a cohort sampled during active COVID-19. The CDR3 here is CASSFRGNGYEQYF. The CDR3 DNA follows: TGTGCCAGCAGTTTTCGTGGTAACGGGTACGAGCAGTACTTC.